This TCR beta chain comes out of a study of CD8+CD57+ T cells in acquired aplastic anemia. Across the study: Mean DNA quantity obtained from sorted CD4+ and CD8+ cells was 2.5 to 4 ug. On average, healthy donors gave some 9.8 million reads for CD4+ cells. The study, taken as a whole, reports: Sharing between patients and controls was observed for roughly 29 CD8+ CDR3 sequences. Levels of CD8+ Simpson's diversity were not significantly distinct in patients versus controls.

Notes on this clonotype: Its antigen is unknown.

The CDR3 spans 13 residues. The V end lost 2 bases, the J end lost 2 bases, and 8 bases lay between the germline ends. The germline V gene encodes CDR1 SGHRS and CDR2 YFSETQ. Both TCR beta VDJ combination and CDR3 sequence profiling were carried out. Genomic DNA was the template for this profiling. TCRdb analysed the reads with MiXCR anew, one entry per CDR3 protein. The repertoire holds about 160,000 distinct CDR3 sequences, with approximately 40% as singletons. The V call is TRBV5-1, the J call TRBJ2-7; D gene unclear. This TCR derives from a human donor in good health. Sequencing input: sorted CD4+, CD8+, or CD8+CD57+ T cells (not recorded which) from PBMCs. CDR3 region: CASSLTSAYEQYF. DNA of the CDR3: TGCGCCAGCAGCTTAACCTCGGCCTACGAGCAGTACTTC. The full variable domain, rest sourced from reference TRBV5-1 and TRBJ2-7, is KAGVTQTPRYLIKTRGQQVTLSCSPISGHRSVSWYQQTPGQGLQFLFEYFSETQRNKGNFPGRFSGRQFSNSRSEMNVSTLELGDSALYLCASSLTSAYEQYFGPGTRLTVT.